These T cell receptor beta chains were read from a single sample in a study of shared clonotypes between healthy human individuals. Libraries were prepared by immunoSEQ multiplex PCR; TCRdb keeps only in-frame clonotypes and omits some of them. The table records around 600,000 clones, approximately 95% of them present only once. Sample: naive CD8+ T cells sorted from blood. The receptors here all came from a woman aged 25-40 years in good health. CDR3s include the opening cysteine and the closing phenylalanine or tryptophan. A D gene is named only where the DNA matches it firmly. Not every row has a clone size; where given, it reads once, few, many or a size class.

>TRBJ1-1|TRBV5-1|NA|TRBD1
CASSLVYPGTGDNTEAFF
TGCGCCAGCAGCTTGGTTTATCCCGGGACAGGGGATAACACTGAAGCTTTCTTT
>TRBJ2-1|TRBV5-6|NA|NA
CASSSRWGVVHNEQFF
TGTGCCAGCAGCTCTCGTTGGGGAGTAGTCCACAATGAGCAGTTCTTC
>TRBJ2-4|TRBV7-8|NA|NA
CASSGGTFDIQYF
TGTGCCAGCAGCGGCGGGACATTTGACATTCAGTACTTC
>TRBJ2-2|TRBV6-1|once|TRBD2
CASSPTSAGELFF
TGTGCCAGCAGTCCTACTAGCGCCGGGGAGCTGTTTTTT
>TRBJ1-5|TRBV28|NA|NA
CASRGLAIGNQPQHF
TGTGCCAGCAGGGGACTCGCAATCGGCAATCAGCCCCAGCATTTT
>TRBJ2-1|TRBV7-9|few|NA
CASSDGLLYHEQFF
TGTGCCAGCAGCGATGGGCTCCTCTATCATGAGCAGTTCTTC
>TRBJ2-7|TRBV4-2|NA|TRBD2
CASSQVRSGRAGEQYF
TGTGCCAGCAGCCAAGTGAGAAGCGGGAGGGCCGGAGAGCAGTACTTC
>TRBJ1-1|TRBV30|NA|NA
CAWSAGTDDFF
TGTGCCTGGAGTGCAGGGACCGATGATTTCTTT
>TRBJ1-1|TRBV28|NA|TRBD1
CASSFAGQGATEAFF
TGTGCCAGCAGTTTCGCCGGACAGGGGGCCACTGAAGCTTTCTTT
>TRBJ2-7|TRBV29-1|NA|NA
CSVNDSYEQYF
TGCAGCGTTAATGACTCCTACGAGCAGTACTTC
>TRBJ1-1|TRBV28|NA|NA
CASTPPGGMAEAFF
TGTGCCAGCACCCCTCCCGGGGGCATGGCTGAAGCTTTCTTT
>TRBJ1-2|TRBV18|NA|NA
CASSPHPGTMLFYTF
TGTGCCAGCTCACCCCACCCCGGGACAATGCTGTTCTACACCTTC
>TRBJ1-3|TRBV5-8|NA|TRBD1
CASSLEGAVGNTIYF
TGTGCCAGCAGCTTGGAGGGGGCGGTAGGAAACACCATATATTTT
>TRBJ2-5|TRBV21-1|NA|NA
CASTKGREGPRLEETQYF
TGTGCCAGCACCAAAGGGCGGGAGGGGCCCCGGTTAGAAGAGACCCAGTACTTC
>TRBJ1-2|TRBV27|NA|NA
CASSLSTGPLSYGYTF
TGTGCCAGCAGTTTATCGACAGGCCCCCTCTCATATGGCTACACCTTC
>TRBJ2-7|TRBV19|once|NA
CASSFGARYEQYF
TGTGCCAGTAGTTTTGGGGCCAGGTACGAGCAGTACTTC
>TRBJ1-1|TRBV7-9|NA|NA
CASSPVPEAFF
TGTGCCAGCAGCCCCGTTCCTGAAGCTTTCTTT
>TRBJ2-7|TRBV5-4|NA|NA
CASSPKSSYEQYF
TGTGCCAGCAGCCCTAAGAGCTCCTACGAGCAGTACTTC
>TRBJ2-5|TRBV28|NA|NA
CASSWGETQYF
TGTGCCAGCAGCTGGGGTGAGACCCAGTACTTC
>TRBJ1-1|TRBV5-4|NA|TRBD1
CASSLDRGGMNTEAFF
TGTGCCAGCAGCTTGGACAGGGGGGGAATGAACACTGAAGCTTTCTTT
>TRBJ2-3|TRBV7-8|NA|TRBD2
CASRLTSGGYTDTQYF
TGTGCCAGCAGACTAACTAGCGGGGGATACACAGATACGCAGTATTTT
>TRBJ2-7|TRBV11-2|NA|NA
CASNIDGGSYEQYF
TGTGCCAGCAACATAGACGGCGGGTCCTACGAGCAGTACTTC
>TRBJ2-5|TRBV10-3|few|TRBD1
CAISEENRGETQYF
TGTGCCATCAGTGAAGAAAACAGGGGAGAGACCCAGTACTTC
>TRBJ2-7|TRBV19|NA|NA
CASSRGNYEQYF
TGTGCCAGTAGCCGGGGGAACTACGAGCAGTACTTC
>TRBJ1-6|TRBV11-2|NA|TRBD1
CASSIRGSSYNSPLHF
TGTGCCAGCAGCATCAGGGGGAGCTCCTATAATTCACCCCTCCACTTT
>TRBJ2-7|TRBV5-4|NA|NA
CASSLSTTPYEQYF
TGTGCCAGCAGCTTGAGTACAACTCCCTACGAGCAGTACTTC
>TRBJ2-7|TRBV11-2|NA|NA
CASSLSRDEQYF
TGTGCCAGCAGCTTAAGCCGCGACGAGCAGTACTTC
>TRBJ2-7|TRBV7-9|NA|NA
CASSLAVRPSYEQYF
TGTGCCAGCAGCTTAGCGGTCAGGCCCTCCTACGAGCAGTACTTC
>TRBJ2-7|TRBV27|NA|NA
CASSFTPPIEQYF
TGTGCCAGCAGTTTTACTCCCCCTATAGAGCAGTACTTC
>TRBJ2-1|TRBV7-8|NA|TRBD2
CASSTLAGGPGNEQFF
TGTGCCAGCAGCACCTTAGCGGGAGGGCCGGGCAATGAGCAGTTCTTC
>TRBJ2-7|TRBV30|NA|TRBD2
CACQLAGYFYEQYF
TGTGCCTGCCAACTAGCGGGATATTTCTACGAGCAGTACTTC
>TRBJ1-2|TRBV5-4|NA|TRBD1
CASSNRTGYYGYTF
TGTGCCAGCAGCAATCGGACAGGGTACTATGGCTACACCTTC
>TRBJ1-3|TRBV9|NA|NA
CASSVGGAPGNTIYF
TGTGCCAGCAGCGTAGGTGGGGCGCCTGGAAACACCATATATTTT
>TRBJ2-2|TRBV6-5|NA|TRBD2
CASSLSGRGTGELFF
TGTGCCAGCAGCCTTAGCGGGAGAGGAACCGGGGAGCTGTTTTTT
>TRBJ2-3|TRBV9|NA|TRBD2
CASSVDTSGRTTDTQYF
TGTGCCAGCAGCGTTGATACTAGCGGGAGGACCACAGATACGCAGTATTTT
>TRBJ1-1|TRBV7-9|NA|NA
CASSQRPGGNTEAFF
TGTGCCAGCAGCCAACGCCCGGGAGGGAACACTGAAGCTTTCTTT
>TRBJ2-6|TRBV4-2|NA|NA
CASSQGFSLGRGANVLTF
TGTGCCAGCAGCCAAGGTTTCAGCCTGGGTCGCGGGGCCAACGTCCTGACTTTC
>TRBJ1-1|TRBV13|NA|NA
CASSFRRGGMETEAFF
TGTGCCAGCAGCTTCCGCAGGGGTGGGATGGAGACTGAAGCTTTCTTT
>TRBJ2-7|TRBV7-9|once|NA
CASSLHRSPHF
TGTGCCAGCAGCCTCCACCGGTCTCCCCACTTC
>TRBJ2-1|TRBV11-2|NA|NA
CASSEQEYNEQFF
TGTGCCAGCAGCGAACAGGAGTACAATGAGCAGTTCTTC
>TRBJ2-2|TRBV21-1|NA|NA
CASSITREGPTGELFF
TGTGCCAGCAGCATCACACGGGAGGGCCCCACCGGGGAGCTGTTTTTT
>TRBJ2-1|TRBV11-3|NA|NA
CASSLGQFLDSYNEQFF
TGTGCCAGCAGCCTCGGACAGTTTCTGGATTCCTACAATGAGCAGTTCTTC
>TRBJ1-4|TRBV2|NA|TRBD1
CASSQGQGAEKLFF
TGTGCCAGCAGTCAGGGACAGGGCGCCGAAAAACTGTTTTTT
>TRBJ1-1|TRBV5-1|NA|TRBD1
CASSLIGTGAYGGTEAFF
TGCGCCAGCAGCTTGATAGGGACAGGGGCATACGGGGGCACTGAAGCTTTCTTT
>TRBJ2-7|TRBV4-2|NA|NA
CASSQDAGVSYEQYF
TGTGCCAGCAGCCAAGATGCAGGCGTATCCTACGAGCAGTACTTC
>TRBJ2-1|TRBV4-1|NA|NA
CASSQGLDGSNEQFF
TGCGCCAGCAGCCAAGGACTGGACGGCTCCAATGAGCAGTTCTTC
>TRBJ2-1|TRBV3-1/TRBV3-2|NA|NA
CASSQEQFF
TGTGCCAGCAGCCAAGAACAGTTCTTC